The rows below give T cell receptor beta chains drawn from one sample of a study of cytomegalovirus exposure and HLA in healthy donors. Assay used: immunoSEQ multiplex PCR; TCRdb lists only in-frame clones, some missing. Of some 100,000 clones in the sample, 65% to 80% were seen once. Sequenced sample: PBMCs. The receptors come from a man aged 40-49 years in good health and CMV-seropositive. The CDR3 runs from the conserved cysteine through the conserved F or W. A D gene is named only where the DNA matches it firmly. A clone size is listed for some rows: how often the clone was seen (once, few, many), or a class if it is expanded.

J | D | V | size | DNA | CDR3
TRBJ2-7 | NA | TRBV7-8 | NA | TGTGCCAGCAGCTTAGAGGGGGTCTACGAGCAGTACTTC | CASSLEGVYEQYF
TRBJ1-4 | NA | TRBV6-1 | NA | TGTGCCAGCGGCGAAGGGCAGAGGGTTGGAACTAATGAAAAACTGTTTTTT | CASGEGQRVGTNEKLFF
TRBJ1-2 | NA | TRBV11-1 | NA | TGTGCCAGCAGTGAGGTCAGTGATTATGGCTACACCTTC | CASSEVSDYGYTF
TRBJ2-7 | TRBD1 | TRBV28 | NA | TGTGCCAGCAGGGGACAGGGGGCACCCGGGGACGAGCAGTACTTC | CASRGQGAPGDEQYF
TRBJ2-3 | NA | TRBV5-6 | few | TGTGCCAGCAGCTTAGTTAGTGTCCCAGATACGCAGTATTTT | CASSLVSVPDTQYF
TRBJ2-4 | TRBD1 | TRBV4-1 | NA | TGCGCCAGCAGCCGACAGGGGGCGCAAGCCAAAAACATTCAGTACTTC | CASSRQGAQAKNIQYF
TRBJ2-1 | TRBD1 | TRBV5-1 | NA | TGCGCCAGCAGCCAGGGGACAGGGTCCTACAATGAGCAGTTCTTC | CASSQGTGSYNEQFF
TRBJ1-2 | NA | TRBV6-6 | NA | TGTGCCAGCAGTGGTGACAGGTCCGGCTATGGCTACACCTTC | CASSGDRSGYGYTF
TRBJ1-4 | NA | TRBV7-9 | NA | TGTGCCAGCAGCTTGGGGGCGGATGAAAAACTGTTTTTT | CASSLGADEKLFF
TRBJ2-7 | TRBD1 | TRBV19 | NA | TGTGCCAGTAGTACGGGACAGTTGAGCGAGCAGTACTTC | CASSTGQLSEQYF
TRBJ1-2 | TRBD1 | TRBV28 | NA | TGTGCCGGACGGGACAGGGGCTCAATTAACTATGGCTACACCTTC | CAGRDRGSINYGYTF
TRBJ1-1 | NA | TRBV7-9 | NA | TGTGCCAGCAGCTTAGTTAGTCCCGGTGAAGCTTTCTTT | CASSLVSPGEAFF
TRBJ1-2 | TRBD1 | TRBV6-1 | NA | TGTGCCAGCAGTGGGGGACAGGGGATCTATGGCTACACCTTC | CASSGGQGIYGYTF
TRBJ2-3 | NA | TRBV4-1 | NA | TGCGCCAGCAGCCAGGTCCTCGCGGGGGCCGTCACAGATACGCAGTATTTT | CASSQVLAGAVTDTQYF
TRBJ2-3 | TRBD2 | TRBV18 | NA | TGTGCCAGCTCACCATTTAGCGGGGGTGTGGATACGCAGTATTTT | CASSPFSGGVDTQYF
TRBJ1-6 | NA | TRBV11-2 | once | TGTGCCAGCAGCTTGGACCGGGCCAGGGATTCACCCCTCCACTTT | CASSLDRARDSPLHF
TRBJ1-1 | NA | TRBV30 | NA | TGTGCCTGGACCCCCCGCGCGGGGAAGAACACTGAAGCTTTCTTT | CAWTPRAGKNTEAFF
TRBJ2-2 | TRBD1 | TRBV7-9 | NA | TGTGCCAGCAGGACCCCGGGACAGGGGGCATACGCGAACACCGGGGAGCTGTTTTTT | CASRTPGQGAYANTGELFF
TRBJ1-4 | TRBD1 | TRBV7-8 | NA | TGTGCCAGCAGCTTAGTCTATTTTGGGGTCAGGGGGCCCCCAGGTAATGAAAAACTGTTTTTT | CASSLVYFGVRGPPGNEKLFF
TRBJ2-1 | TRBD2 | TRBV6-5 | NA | TGTGCCAGCAGTTTACGACCGGGGGGGCCGGGGAATGAGCAGTTCTTC | CASSLRPGGPGNEQFF
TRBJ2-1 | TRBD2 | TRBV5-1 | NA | TGCGCCAGCAGCTCCAGACTAGCGGGGGGGCTGAGCTCCTACAATGAGCAGTTCTTC | CASSSRLAGGLSSYNEQFF
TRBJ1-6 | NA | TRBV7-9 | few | TGTGCCAGCAGCCGTGACCCCGGGGGGTCACCCCTCCACTTT | CASSRDPGGSPLHF
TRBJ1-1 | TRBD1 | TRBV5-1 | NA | TGCGCCAGCAGCTTAACGGGACAGGGGTTGAACACTGAAGCTTTCTTT | CASSLTGQGLNTEAFF
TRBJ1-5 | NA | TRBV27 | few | TGTGCCAGCAAACTTCTTCACTTGACTAGCTATCAGCCCCAGCATTTT | CASKLLHLTSYQPQHF
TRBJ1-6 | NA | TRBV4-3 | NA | TGCGCCAGCAGCCAAGTCCAGGGGCCGGGCTCCTATAATTCACCCCTCCACTTT | CASSQVQGPGSYNSPLHF
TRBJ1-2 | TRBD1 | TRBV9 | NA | TGTGCCAGCAGCGTAGCTCCGGGACAGGGGGTTGCCTATGGCTACACCTTC | CASSVAPGQGVAYGYTF
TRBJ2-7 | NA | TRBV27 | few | TGTGCCAGCAGTTCGACAGGAACTGGGTCCTACGAGCAGTACTTC | CASSSTGTGSYEQYF
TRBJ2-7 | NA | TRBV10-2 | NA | TGCGCCAGCAGTCGGGACAACTACGAGCAGTACTTC | CASSRDNYEQYF
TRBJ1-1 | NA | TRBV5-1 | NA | TGCGCCAGCAGCTGGGAGGGTAACACTGAAGCTTTCTTT | CASSWEGNTEAFF
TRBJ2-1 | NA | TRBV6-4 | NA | TGTGCCAGCAGTGCCCTTCAGGGGTCAGAGCAGTTCTTC | CASSALQGSEQFF
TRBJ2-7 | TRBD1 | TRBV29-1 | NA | TGCAGCGTGGGGACAGGGCGATCCGAGCAGTACTTC | CSVGTGRSEQYF
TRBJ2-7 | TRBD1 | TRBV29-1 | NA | TGCAGCGTTCCCGGGACAGGGGGTCGCGAGCAGTACTTC | CSVPGTGGREQYF
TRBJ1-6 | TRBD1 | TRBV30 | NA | TGTGCCTGGAGGGGACAGGTTGTAGGTTCACCCCTCCACTTT | CAWRGQVVGSPLHF
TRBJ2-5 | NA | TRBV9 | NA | TGTGCCAGCAGCGTAGGGTCGTCAGGCCAAGTGGGGACCCAGTACTTC | CASSVGSSGQVGTQYF
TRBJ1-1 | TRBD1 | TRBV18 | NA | TGTGCCAGCTCACCCGAACGACAGGGCTCGGAAGCTTTCTTT | CASSPERQGSEAFF
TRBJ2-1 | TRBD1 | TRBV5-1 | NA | TGCGCCAGCAGCTCCGGGACAGGGGCATACAATGAGCAGTTCTTC | CASSSGTGAYNEQFF
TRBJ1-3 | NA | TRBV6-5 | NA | TGTGCCAGCAGTTACGTGGGGGGTCGGGGAAACACCATATATTTT | CASSYVGGRGNTIYF
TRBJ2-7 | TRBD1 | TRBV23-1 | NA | TGCGCCAGCAGCTCGCCGGGACAGAAAAACTACGAGCAGTACTTC | CASSSPGQKNYEQYF
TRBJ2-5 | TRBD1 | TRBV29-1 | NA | TGCAGCGTTGAAGGGGACAGCCAAGAGACCCAGTACTTC | CSVEGDSQETQYF
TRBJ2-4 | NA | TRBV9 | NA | TGTGCCAGCAGCGATTATGCCAAAAACATTCAGTACTTC | CASSDYAKNIQYF
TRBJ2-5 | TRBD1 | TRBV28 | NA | TGTGCCAGCAGCAGCCGGGGACAGGGGCTTGTGGAGACCCAGTACTTC | CASSSRGQGLVETQYF
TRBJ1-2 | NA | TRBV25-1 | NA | TGTGCCAGCAGTGAATCCGCAGGAAACTATGGCTACACCTTC | CASSESAGNYGYTF
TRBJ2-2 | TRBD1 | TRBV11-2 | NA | TGTGCCAGCAGCTTAGTATCGACAGGGTACACCGGGGAGCTGTTTTTT | CASSLVSTGYTGELFF
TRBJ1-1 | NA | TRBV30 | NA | TGTGCCTGGAGTGTAACAGAGAACACTGAAGCTTTCTTT | CAWSVTENTEAFF